A selection of T cell receptor beta chains follows, all from one sample in a study of T cells in Graves' hyperthyroidism and ophthalmopathy. Via MiXCR, TCRdb re-called the multiplex PCR reads, giving one row per CDR3 protein. The table shows roughly 700,000 distinct CDR3 sequences, with roughly a third occurring only once. Source material: blood. All receptors derive from a woman in her thirties or forties with Graves' hyperthyroidism. Each CDR3 is given with its conserved first and last residue. D genes are given only for firm matches. Clone sizes are given selectively: once, few, many, or a class where the clone is expanded.

NA	TRBV5-5	TRBJ1-1	NA	CASSPGARVTEAFF	TGTGCCAGCAGCCCAGGGGCCCGGGTCACTGAAGCTTTCTTT
TRBD1	TRBV10-3	TRBJ1-2	many	CAISESSPGTGVGYTF	TGTGCCATCAGTGAGTCTAGCCCCGGGACAGGGGTTGGCTACACCTTC
TRBD1	TRBV5-6	TRBJ2-7	NA	CASSFKGAREQYF	TGTGCCAGCAGCTTTAAGGGGGCGCGCGAGCAGTACTTC
NA	TRBV20-1	TRBJ1-2	NA	CSARVEGVPGGYTF	TGCAGTGCTAGAGTGGAGGGGGTACCCGGTGGCTACACCTTC
NA	TRBV12-3/TRBV12-4	TRBJ2-7	NA	CASTPAAWTYEQYF	TGTGCCAGCACTCCAGCGGCTTGGACCTACGAGCAGTACTTC
NA	TRBV29-1	TRBJ2-3	NA	CSVAGGSDTQYF	TGCAGCGTTGCCGGGGGTTCAGATACGCAGTATTTT
NA	TRBV7-9	TRBJ2-7	NA	CASSLKGERYEQYF	TGTGCCAGCAGCTTAAAGGGTGAGCGGTACGAGCAGTACTTC
TRBD1	TRBV10-3	TRBJ1-2	many	CAITGTAFNYGYTF	TGTGCCATCACCGGGACAGCGTTTAACTATGGCTACACCTTC
NA	TRBV9	TRBJ1-3	many	CASSVGGGGGPGNTIYF	TGTGCCAGCAGCGTAGGAGGCGGGGGAGGGCCTGGAAACACCATATATTTT
NA	TRBV7-6	TRBJ2-5	few	CASSAWRAVETQYF	TGTGCCAGCAGCGCCTGGAGGGCGGTCGAGACCCAGTACTTC
TRBD1	TRBV7-9	TRBJ1-2	NA	CASSLKDRGGYTF	TGTGCCAGCAGCTTAAAAGACAGGGGCGGCTACACCTTC
TRBD1	TRBV2	TRBJ1-5	NA	CASSGTGIFSNQPQHF	TGTGCTAGCAGCGGGACAGGGATTTTCAGCAATCAGCCCCAGCATTTT
TRBD1	TRBV7-2	TRBJ1-4	NA	CASTLPGQGAFPNEKLFF	TGTGCCAGCACCCTACCGGGACAGGGGGCCTTTCCTAATGAAAAACTGTTTTTT
NA	TRBV25-1	TRBJ1-2	NA	CASSPDTANYGYTF	TGTGCCAGCTCACCCGACACCGCTAACTATGGCTACACCTTC
TRBD1	TRBV12-3/TRBV12-4	TRBJ2-7	NA	CASSTTGDCEQYF	TGTGCCAGCAGTACGACAGGGGATTGCGAGCAGTACTTC
NA	TRBV2	TRBJ1-2	NA	CASNLASAAGGYTF	TGTGCCAGCAATTTAGCGTCGGCGGCCGGAGGCTACACCTTC
NA	TRBV24-1	TRBJ2-1	NA	CATSDSWGNEQFF	TGTGCCACCAGTGACTCGTGGGGCAATGAGCAGTTCTTC
TRBD2	TRBV24-1	TRBJ2-1	NA	CATSLAGGTDEQFF	TGTGCCACCAGTCTAGCGGGAGGGACCGATGAGCAGTTCTTC
TRBD1	TRBV7-2	TRBJ1-2	once	CASRRLGQAGYGYTF	TGCGCCAGCAGGCGCCTGGGACAGGCGGGGTATGGCTACACCTTC
NA	TRBV7-9	TRBJ1-1	few	CASSLSGSWEAFF	TGTGCCAGCAGCTTAAGTGGGTCTTGGGAGGCTTTCTTT
NA	TRBV29-1	TRBJ2-2	NA	CSGSGLNTGDLFF	TGCAGCGGCTCAGGTTTAAACACCGGGGACCTGTTTTTT
NA	TRBV5-1	TRBJ2-5	NA	CASSLAVGNQETQYF	TGCGCCAGCAGCTTGGCGGTGGGAAACCAAGAGACCCAGTACTTC
NA	TRBV4-1	TRBJ1-1	once	CASSQDYVTDKNTEAFF	TGCGCCAGCAGCCAAGATTATGTTACAGACAAGAACACTGAAGCTTTCTTT
TRBD1	TRBV7-9	TRBJ1-1	NA	CASSIHPNRQGIRTGTEAFF	TGTGCCAGCAGTATTCACCCAAACCGACAGGGCATTCGAACCGGCACTGAAGCTTTCTTT